This T cell receptor beta chain stems from a study of blood T cell repertoires in COVID-19. The repertoire was sequenced with immunoSEQ multiplex PCR; TCRdb's copy has only in-frame clones and lacks some. Among 40,000 to 60,000 clones, about 80% were seen once, and the ten largest hold around a quarter. V was pared by 1 base and J by 7 bases, with 14 bases between. The length of the CDR3 is 15 residues. Germline CDR1 reads SGHRS; CDR2 reads YFSETQ. This clone was counted between two and nine times. The V call is TRBV5-1, the J call TRBJ1-4, with D possibly being TRBD1 (5 bases). The sequence was collected from a man in his sixties or seventies with acute or convalescent COVID-19. Sequencing used peripheral blood. CDR3: CASSLFGQGGEKLFF. CDR3 coding DNA: TGCGCCAGCAGCTTGTTCGGCCAGGGAGGTGAAAAACTGTTTTTT.